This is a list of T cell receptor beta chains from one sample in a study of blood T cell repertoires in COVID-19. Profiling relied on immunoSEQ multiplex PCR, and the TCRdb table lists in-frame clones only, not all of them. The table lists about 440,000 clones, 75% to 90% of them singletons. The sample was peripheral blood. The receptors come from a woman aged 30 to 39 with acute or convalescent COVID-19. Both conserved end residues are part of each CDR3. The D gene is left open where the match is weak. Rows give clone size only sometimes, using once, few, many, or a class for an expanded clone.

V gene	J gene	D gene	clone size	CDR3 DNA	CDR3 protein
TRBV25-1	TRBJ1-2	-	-	TGTGCCAGCAGTGGACAGTTGAAAGGCTACACCTTC	CASSGQLKGYTF
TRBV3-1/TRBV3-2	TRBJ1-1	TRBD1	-	TGTGCCAGCAGCCCCTGGGACAGGGGACGCGCAACAGAAGCTTTCTTT	CASSPWDRGRATEAFF
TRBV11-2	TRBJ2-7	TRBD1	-	TGTGCCAGCAGCGGCGGCCAGGGGGCCGCCGAGCAGTACTTC	CASSGGQGAAEQYF
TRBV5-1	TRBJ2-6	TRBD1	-	TGCGCCAGCAGCTTGTTGGCAGGGGGCTCTGGGGCCAACGTCCTGACTTTC	CASSLLAGGSGANVLTF
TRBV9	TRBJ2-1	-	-	TGTGCCAGCAGCGTAGTGGAGGGAAAGGTTAATGAGCAGTTCTTC	CASSVVEGKVNEQFF
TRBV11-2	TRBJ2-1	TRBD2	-	TGTGCCAGCAGCTTAGAACTAGCGGGGGGGTACAATGAGCAGTTCTTC	CASSLELAGGYNEQFF
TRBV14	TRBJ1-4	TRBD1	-	TGTGCCAGCAGCGTTGGGACAGGGAACGAAAAACTGTTTTTT	CASSVGTGNEKLFF
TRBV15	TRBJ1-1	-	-	TGTGCCACCTCGGTCCAGGGAAACACTGAAGCTTTCTTT	CATSVQGNTEAFF
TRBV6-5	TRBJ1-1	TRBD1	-	TGTGCCAGCAGCTTTAGACAGGGGCGGGCTTTCTTT	CASSFRQGRAFF
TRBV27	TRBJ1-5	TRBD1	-	TGTGCCAGCAGCCGGGACAGGGTTCCTCAGCCCCAGCATTTT	CASSRDRVPQPQHF
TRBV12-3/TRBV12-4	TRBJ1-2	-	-	TGTGCCAGCAGTTTATCGACTGTCGATGGCTACACCTTC	CASSLSTVDGYTF
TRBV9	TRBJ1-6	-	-	TGTGCCAGCAGCAAAGAAACAGGGAATTCACCCCTCCACTTT	CASSKETGNSPLHF
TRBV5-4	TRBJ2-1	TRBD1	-	TGTGCCAGCAGCTATGGGACAGGGGCGTACAATGAGCAGTTCTTC	CASSYGTGAYNEQFF
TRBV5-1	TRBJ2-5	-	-	TGCGCCAGCAGCTATTCGGCAGGGAAAGAGACCCAGTACTTC	CASSYSAGKETQYF
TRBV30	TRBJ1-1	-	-	TGTGCCAACTCGGGACACTTGAACACTGAAGCTTTCTTT	CANSGHLNTEAFF
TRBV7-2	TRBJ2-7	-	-	TGTGCCAGCAGCTCCGAGCCATCTAATCGGGGATTCGGGGCCTACGAGCAGTACTTC	CASSSEPSNRGFGAYEQYF
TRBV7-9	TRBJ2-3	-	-	TGTGCCAGCAGCTTATGGATGGAGGGGGCATCGGGCACAGATACGCAGTATTTT	CASSLWMEGASGTDTQYF
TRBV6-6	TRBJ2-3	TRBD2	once	TGTGCCAGCAGTTATTTGGCGGGGGGGATAGATACGCAGTATTTT	CASSYLAGGIDTQYF
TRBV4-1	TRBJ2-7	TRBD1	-	TGCGCCAGCAGCCTCAAACAGGGGGCGTCCTACGAGCAGTACTTC	CASSLKQGASYEQYF
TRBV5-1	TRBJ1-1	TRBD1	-	TGCGCCAGCAGCCCGGGACAGGGGTTCGTCACTGAAGCTTTCTTT	CASSPGQGFVTEAFF
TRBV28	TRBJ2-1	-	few	TGTGCCAGCAGTTTTGGTGGCAGTAACAATGAGCAGTTCTTC	CASSFGGSNNEQFF
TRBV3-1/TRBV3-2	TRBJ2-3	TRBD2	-	TGTGCCAGCAGCCGAATCGGGGGGGCCTACGATACGCAGTATTTT	CASSRIGGAYDTQYF
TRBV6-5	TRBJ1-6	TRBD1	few	TGTGCCAGCAGTACATCGGGACAGGGGAATTCACCCCTCCACTTT	CASSTSGQGNSPLHF
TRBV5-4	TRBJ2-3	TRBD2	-	TGTGCCAGCAGCTTGGGGCGGGGGATTACAGATACGCAGTATTTT	CASSLGRGITDTQYF
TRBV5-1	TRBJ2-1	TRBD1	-	TGCGCCAGCAGCTTGGGGACAGGGGTTATTAATGAGCAGTTCTTC	CASSLGTGVINEQFF
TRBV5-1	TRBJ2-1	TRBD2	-	TGCGCCAGCAGCTCTTCGACTAGCGGGGGTGATAATGAGCAGTTCTTC	CASSSSTSGGDNEQFF
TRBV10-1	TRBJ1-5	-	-	TGCGCCAGCAGTGAGTCGGGGGCAGCCCGTGAGTGTCAAGGACCGTATAGCAATCAGCCCCAGCATTTT	CASSESGAARECQGPYSNQPQHF
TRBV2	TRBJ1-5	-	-	TGTGCCAGCAGTGAAGCGCCAGGGCAGCCCCAGCATTTT	CASSEAPGQPQHF
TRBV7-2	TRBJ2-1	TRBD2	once	TGTGCCAGCAGCTGGCTAGCGGACAATGAGCAGTTCTTC	CASSWLADNEQFF
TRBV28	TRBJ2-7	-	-	TGTGCCAGCAGTCCTGGAGGGGCCTCTGGGCACGAGCAGTACTTC	CASSPGGASGHEQYF
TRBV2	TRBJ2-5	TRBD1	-	TGTGCCAGCGGGCGAAGGGGACAGCGCCAAGAGACCCAGTACTTC	CASGRRGQRQETQYF
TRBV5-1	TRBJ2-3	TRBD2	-	TGCGCCAGTGGCACGGGGGGATACACAGATACGCAGTATTTT	CASGTGGYTDTQYF
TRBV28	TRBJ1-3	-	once	TGTGCCAGCAGTTTATCGAGTGGGCGTCGTATCACTGGAAACACCATATATTTT	CASSLSSGRRITGNTIYF
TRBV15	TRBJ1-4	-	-	TGTGCCACCAGCAGAGATGTGAGGCGTGAAAAACTGTTTTTT	CATSRDVRREKLFF
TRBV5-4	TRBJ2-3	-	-	TGTGCCAGCAGCTTTAGATCGCAACCCACAGATACGCAGTATTTT	CASSFRSQPTDTQYF
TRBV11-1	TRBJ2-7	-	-	TGTGCCAGCAGCCCTAGGGGCCTTTACGAGCAGTACTTC	CASSPRGLYEQYF
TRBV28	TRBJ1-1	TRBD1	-	TGTGCCAGCAGGCAGGGACAGCCTAACACTGAAGCTTTCTTT	CASRQGQPNTEAFF
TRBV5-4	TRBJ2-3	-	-	TGTGCCAGCAGGGCCGGGACTTTCCTCGATACGCAGTATTTT	CASRAGTFLDTQYF
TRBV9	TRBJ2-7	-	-	TGTGCCAGCAGCCTCCGCGGGGTCCCCACCTACGAGCAGTACTTC	CASSLRGVPTYEQYF
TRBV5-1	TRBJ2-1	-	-	TGCGCCAGCAGCTCCTGGACAGTACACAATGAGCAGTTCTTC	CASSSWTVHNEQFF
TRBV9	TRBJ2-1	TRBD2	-	TGTGCCAGCAGCGTAGGGACTAGCGGAGACTACGCATACAATGAGCAGTTCTTC	CASSVGTSGDYAYNEQFF
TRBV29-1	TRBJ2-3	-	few	TGCAGCGTTGACCAAAACACAGATACGCAGTATTTT	CSVDQNTDTQYF
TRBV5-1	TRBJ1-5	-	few	TGCGCCAGCAGCTTGGGGCCCAGTTCTAGCAATCAGCCCCAGCATTTT	CASSLGPSSSNQPQHF
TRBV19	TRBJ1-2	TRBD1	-	TGTGCCAGTAGTACGCGACAGGGAAGGAACTATGGCTACACCTTC	CASSTRQGRNYGYTF
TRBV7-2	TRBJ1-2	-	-	TGTGCCAGCAGGATAAGGGGGGGCGGAGCTAACTATGGCTACACCTTC	CASRIRGGGANYGYTF
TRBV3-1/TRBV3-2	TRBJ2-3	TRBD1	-	TGTGCCAGCAGCCAATACCGGGACAGGGGCACAGATACGCAGTATTTT	CASSQYRDRGTDTQYF